These T cell receptor beta chains were read from a single sample in a study of metastatic and nonmetastatic thyroid tumors. TCRdb reanalyzed the PCR reads with MiXCR. The table has about 37,000 clones, less than 15% seen once. Material: blood. The receptors originated from a female donor with papillary thyroid cancer or a benign thyroid nodule (not recorded which). Some clones in this sample may be carry-over from other donors' samples. The CDR3 runs from the conserved cysteine through the conserved F or W. A D gene is named only where the DNA matches it firmly. The listing skips clone size in some rows; elsewhere it reads once, few, many or a size class.

J	D	size	V	DNA	CDR3
TRBJ1-2	NA	medium-sized	TRBV6-5	TGTGCCAGCAGTTACAAGGGCAGGGCTGGTGGCTACACCTTC	CASSYKGRAGGYTF
TRBJ2-1	TRBD2	many	TRBV20-1	TGCAGTTCAATACCTAGCGGGAGCATCAATGAGCAGTTCTTC	CSSIPSGSINEQFF
TRBJ2-1	TRBD2	NA	TRBV20-1	TGCAGTGCTAGAGCGTACCCGGGACTAGCGGCAGGATCTGAGCAGTTCTTC	CSARAYPGLAAGSEQFF
TRBJ2-1	NA	many	TRBV6-5	TGTGCCAGCAGTTACGGCGGGGAAGGTTACAATGAGCAGTTCTTC	CASSYGGEGYNEQFF
TRBJ2-3	TRBD2	many	TRBV27	TGTGCCAGCAGTTTGAGGACTAGCGAAGATACGCAGTATTTT	CASSLRTSEDTQYF
TRBJ2-1	TRBD2	many	TRBV20-1	TGCAGTGCTAAATTAGCGGGAGGGCCAGGTGAGCAGTTCTTC	CSAKLAGGPGEQFF
TRBJ2-2	TRBD1	NA	TRBV24-1	TGTGCCACCAGTGATGTGCGGACAGGAGACACCGGGGAGCTGTTTTTT	CATSDVRTGDTGELFF
TRBJ1-2	TRBD1	few	TRBV15	TGTGCCACCAAAGGGACAGGGGGCGCGGGAAGCTATGGCTACACCTTC	CATKGTGGAGSYGYTF
TRBJ2-6	NA	NA	TRBV27	TGTGCCAGCAGCCAAGGGTGTTGTTCTGGGGCCAACGTCCTGACTTTC	CASSQGCCSGANVLTF
TRBJ2-2	NA	few	TRBV5-4	TGTGCCAGCAGCCTGGGGGCGTCGGTGGCCGGGGAGCTGTTTTTT	CASSLGASVAGELFF
TRBJ2-3	TRBD2	medium-sized	TRBV6-2/TRBV6-3	TGTGCCAGCAGGACAAAGACTAGCGGGATATTATCAGATACGCAGTATTTT	CASRTKTSGILSDTQYF
TRBJ1-2	NA	many	TRBV5-6	TGTGCCAGCAGCTTGTCTTCGTGGGGCTACACCTTC	CASSLSSWGYTF
TRBJ2-5	NA	many	TRBV11-2	TGTGCCAGCAGCACAGGACGGGCGGGAGAGACCCAGTACTTC	CASSTGRAGETQYF
TRBJ2-3	NA	many	TRBV6-1	TGTGCCACCAGAAGACTAGTTGGGGGGGATACGCAGTATTTT	CATRRLVGGDTQYF
TRBJ2-7	NA	many	TRBV12-3/TRBV12-4	TGTGCCAGCAGTTATGGACCCAGGGGAGGGAACGAGCAGTACTTC	CASSYGPRGGNEQYF
TRBJ1-1	NA	NA	TRBV6-5	TGTGCCAGCAGTTACCCAGGGTATACTGAAGCTTTCTTT	CASSYPGYTEAFF
TRBJ1-2	NA	many	TRBV24-1	TGTGCCACCAGTTCGGCCGCCCCCACAGAGAACTATGGCTACACCTTC	CATSSAAPTENYGYTF
TRBJ1-3	NA	many	TRBV30	TGTGCCTGGAGTGTATATGAAAACACCATATATTTT	CAWSVYENTIYF
TRBJ2-1	NA	many	TRBV29-1	TGCAGCGCCCCACTAGCAACCGATGAGCAGTTCTTC	CSAPLATDEQFF
TRBJ2-2	TRBD1	many	TRBV5-1	TGCGCCAGCAGCCCGGGGACAGGGGTCCCTAAGGGGCTGTTTTTT	CASSPGTGVPKGLFF
TRBJ2-1	TRBD2	many	TRBV9	TGTGCCAGCAGCGCGACTAGCGGGGGAAACAATGAGCAGTTCTTC	CASSATSGGNNEQFF
TRBJ1-6	NA	medium-sized	TRBV6-1	TGTGCCAGCAGCCGCGGTCCTTCTAGCGATTCACCCCTCCACTTT	CASSRGPSSDSPLHF
TRBJ1-5	TRBD1	many	TRBV28	TGTGCCAGCAGCCGTAGCCGGACAGGGGTTAATAGCAATCAGCCCCAGCATTTT	CASSRSRTGVNSNQPQHF
TRBJ1-1	NA	many	TRBV6-1	TGTGCCAGCACCCTCATAGGGGGTACTGAAGCTTTCTTT	CASTLIGGTEAFF
TRBJ1-5	NA	many	TRBV6-1	TGTGCCAGCAGTTTAAAGGATCAGCCCCAGCATTTT	CASSLKDQPQHF
TRBJ1-2	NA	NA	TRBV28	TGTGCCAGCAGTTTGAGAGACTATGGCTACACCTTC	CASSLRDYGYTF
TRBJ2-3	TRBD2	many	TRBV20-1	TGCAGTGCTAGACTAGCGGGAGGGCCGGGGGATACGCAGTATTTT	CSARLAGGPGDTQYF
TRBJ2-7	NA	medium-sized	TRBV27	TGTGCCAGCAGTTTAGGAGTAGCTCGAGAGCAGTACTTC	CASSLGVAREQYF
TRBJ2-7	TRBD1	NA	TRBV6-1	TGTGCCAGCAGAGGGACAGGGTCCTACGAGCAGTACTTC	CASRGTGSYEQYF
TRBJ2-7	TRBD1	many	TRBV2	TGTGCCAGCGGGGCGGACAGGCTGGGATACGAGCAGTACTTC	CASGADRLGYEQYF
TRBJ1-1	NA	many	TRBV10-1	TGCGCCAGCAGTGAGTCGGGGCGCACTGAAGCTTTCTTT	CASSESGRTEAFF
TRBJ2-3	NA	many	TRBV6-1	TGTGCCAGCGGGGACATGGGAGGACTGAAAGATACGCAGTATTTT	CASGDMGGLKDTQYF
TRBJ2-5	TRBD1	NA	TRBV6-1	TGTGCCAGCAGCCTACCCCGACGACAGGGGGCACAAGAGACCCAGTACTTC	CASSLPRRQGAQETQYF
TRBJ1-5	NA	many	TRBV7-6	TGTGCCAGCAGCTTAGGAGGGGCAGGTTATAGCAATCAGCCCCAGCATTTT	CASSLGGAGYSNQPQHF
TRBJ1-1	NA	many	TRBV6-1	TGTGCCAGTGCTCCAGGAGACGATAACACTGAAGCTTTCTTT	CASAPGDDNTEAFF
TRBJ2-5	NA	many	TRBV10-2	TGCGCCAGCAAAGGGGGGGGAGAGACCCAGTACTTC	CASKGGGETQYF
TRBJ1-1	TRBD1	many	TRBV28	TGTGCCAGCACCGCAGGGGGGATCCCTGAAGCTTTCTTT	CASTAGGIPEAFF
TRBJ1-5	TRBD1	few	TRBV5-4	TGTGCCAGCAGCCGGGACAGCGATCAGCCCCAGCATTTT	CASSRDSDQPQHF
TRBJ1-2	NA	medium-sized	TRBV28	TGTGCCAGCGCGCTTCAAGAGGGTTACTATGGCTACACCTTC	CASALQEGYYGYTF
TRBJ2-7	NA	many	TRBV2	TGTGCCAGCGCGGCCTACGAGCAGTACTTC	CASAAYEQYF
TRBJ1-2	TRBD1	NA	TRBV28	TGTGCCAGCAGCCAAACAGACGGGACAGTCTATGGCTACACCTTC	CASSQTDGTVYGYTF
TRBJ2-1	TRBD2	many	TRBV7-9	TGTGCCAGCAGCCCCCAGGGAGCGGGAGAGAGAAATGAGCAGTTCTTC	CASSPQGAGERNEQFF
TRBJ1-1	TRBD1	NA	TRBV12-3/TRBV12-4	TGTGCCAGCAGGCTCGCAGGGGGGATAAACACTGAAGCTTTCTTT	CASRLAGGINTEAFF
TRBJ2-3	NA	many	TRBV28	TGTGCCAGCAGTTTTTTGCGCACAGATACGCAGTATTTT	CASSFLRTDTQYF
TRBJ2-7	TRBD1	NA	TRBV11-2	TGTGCCAGCAGCCATCGACAGGGCTCTTACGAGCAGTACTTC	CASSHRQGSYEQYF
TRBJ2-1	NA	few	TRBV6-1	TGTGCCAGCAGCGCCCGAGGGGGGACGCCCTACAATGAGCAGTTATTC	CASSARGGTPYNEQLF
TRBJ2-3	TRBD1	many	TRBV11-2	TGTGCCAGCAGCTCGAGGACAGGGACCCCTAGCACAGATACGCAGTATTTT	CASSSRTGTPSTDTQYF
TRBJ2-3	NA	few	TRBV10-3	TGTGCCATCAGTCTCTCAACTATGGGAGATACGCAGTATTTT	CAISLSTMGDTQYF
TRBJ2-1	TRBD2	many	TRBV7-9	TGTGCCAGCAGCTTTCCCACTAGCGAATACAATGAGCAGTTCTTC	CASSFPTSEYNEQFF
TRBJ2-7	TRBD1	few	TRBV10-3	TGTGCCATCCAGAGAGAAATGGGACAGGGGTCCTACGAGCAGTACTTC	CAIQREMGQGSYEQYF
TRBJ2-5	TRBD2	few	TRBV6-2/TRBV6-3	TGTGCCAGCACCACAATGGGAGGGAGAGCAGAGACCCAGTACTTC	CASTTMGGRAETQYF
TRBJ2-4	TRBD2	many	TRBV20-1	TGCAGTGCTAGAGCAAGAGCGGGAGCGGTGTTCAACATTCAGTACTTC	CSARARAGAVFNIQYF